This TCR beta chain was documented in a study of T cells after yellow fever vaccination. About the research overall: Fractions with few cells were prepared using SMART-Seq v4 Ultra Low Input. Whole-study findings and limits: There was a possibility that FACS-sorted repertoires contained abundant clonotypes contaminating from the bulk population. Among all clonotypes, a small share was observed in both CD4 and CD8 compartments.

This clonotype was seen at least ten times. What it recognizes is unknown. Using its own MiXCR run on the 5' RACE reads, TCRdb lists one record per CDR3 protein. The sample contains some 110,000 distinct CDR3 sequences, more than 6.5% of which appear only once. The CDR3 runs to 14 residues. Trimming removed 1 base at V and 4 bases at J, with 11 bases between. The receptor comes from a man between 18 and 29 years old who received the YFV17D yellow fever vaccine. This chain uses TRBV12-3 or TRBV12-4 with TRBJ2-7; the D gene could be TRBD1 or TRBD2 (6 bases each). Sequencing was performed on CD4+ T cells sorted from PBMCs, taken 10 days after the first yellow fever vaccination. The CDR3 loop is CASSLVGGTYEQYF. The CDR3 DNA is TGTGCCAGCAGTTTAGTAGGGGGGACATACGAGCAGTACTTC.